This TCR beta chain was retrieved from a study of T-cell reconstitution after alpha-beta-depleted transplantation in children. Overall study findings and caveats: Newly generated T cells supplied most T-cell counts and diversity one year post-transplant. Some patients owed their high day-60 TCRbeta diversity to surviving recipient T cells and thymic progenitors. Roughly two months post-transplant, alpha-beta T cells reportedly originated from several hundred graft clones that had expanded.

This clonotype was seen more than once but under ten times. The antigen is unknown. Trimming took off 1 base at V and 5 bases at J, with 8 bases between the two ends. Germline lookup yields CDR1 SGHDT and CDR2 YYEEEE. The CDR3 contains 13 residues. Preparation of the TCRbeta library used unique molecular identifiers. TCRdb re-called the PCR reads with MiXCR, one entry per CDR3 protein. The sample includes 450,000 to 700,000 distinct CDR3 sequences, more than 20% seen only once; the top ten take about a third. This clonotype was sampled from a boy under three years old with Wiskott-Aldrich syndrome, due to receive a stem cell transplant. This material consisted of PBMCs, taken before TCRalphabeta/CD19-depleted stem cell transplant. The rearrangement uses TRBV5-6 and TRBJ2-3; D call uncertain. The CDR3 DNA follows: TGTGCCAGCAGCTTGAGCTTGGAAGATACGCAGTATTTT. Translating gives CASSLSLEDTQYF.